Listed below are T cell receptor beta chains from one sample, sequenced in a study of CD8+ T cells in alopecia areata. Produced via immunoSEQ multiplex PCR; TCRdb's table is partial and in-frame only. The sample has about 150,000 clones; 45% to 60% are singletons. The sequencing used CD8+ T cells sorted from blood, collected at week 4, from a patient treated with tofacitinib. These receptors originate from a human donor with alopecia areata. Each CDR3 is given with its conserved first and last residue. A D gene is named only where the DNA matches it firmly. Rows give clone size only sometimes, using once, few, many, or a class for an expanded clone.

V	size	D	J	CDR3	DNA
TRBV5-1	NA	NA	TRBJ2-7	CASSLEGRYYEQYF	TGCGCCAGCAGCTTGGAAGGTCGTTACTACGAGCAGTACTTC
TRBV10-3	NA	NA	TRBJ2-7	CAISGGQINEQYF	TGTGCCATCAGTGGGGGGCAGATAAACGAGCAGTACTTC
TRBV13	NA	NA	TRBJ2-3	CASSNTGTTDTQYF	TGTGCCAGCAGCAATACCGGGACCACCGATACGCAGTATTTT
TRBV30	NA	NA	TRBJ1-5	CAVGSENSNQPQHF	TGTGCGGTGGGATCAGAAAATAGCAATCAGCCCCAGCATTTT
TRBV30	NA	NA	TRBJ2-7	CAWSVLMNEQYF	TGTGCCTGGAGTGTACTAATGAACGAGCAGTACTTC
TRBV23-1	few	TRBD1	TRBJ1-4	CASSQNRDRVTNRDEKLFF	TGCGCCAGCAGTCAGAACAGGGACAGAGTAACGAATCGGGATGAAAAACTGTTTTTT
TRBV4-2	few	NA	TRBJ2-1	CASSQDMRVDEQFF	TGTGCCAGCAGCCAAGATATGAGGGTCGATGAGCAGTTCTTC
TRBV2	NA	TRBD1	TRBJ1-6	CASGGQPAGDPLHF	TGTGCCAGCGGGGGACAGCCCGCCGGTGACCCCCTCCACTTT
TRBV2	NA	TRBD1	TRBJ1-6	CASSPFRDRGPYNSPLHF	TGTGCCAGCAGCCCGTTCCGGGACAGGGGCCCCTATAATTCACCCCTCCACTTT
TRBV7-2	NA	TRBD1	TRBJ1-2	CASSPRNRGRDHGYTF	TGTGCCAGCAGCCCCCGGAACAGGGGGCGCGATCATGGCTACACCTTC
TRBV6-5	NA	TRBD1	TRBJ1-6	CASGTGDSPLHF	TGTGCCAGTGGGACAGGGGATTCACCCCTCCACTTT
TRBV30	once	NA	TRBJ1-1	CAWRGGVLEAFF	TGTGCCTGGAGAGGGGGAGTGCTTGAAGCTTTCTTT
TRBV6-6	NA	NA	TRBJ2-3	CASSYLITDTQYF	TGTGCCAGCAGTTACCTGATCACAGATACGCAGTATTTT
TRBV27	NA	NA	TRBJ2-5	CASSYLYQETQYF	TGTGCCAGCAGTTACCTGTACCAAGAGACCCAGTACTTC
TRBV23-1	few	TRBD1	TRBJ2-5	CASSLRQGGETQYF	TGCGCCAGCAGTCTGAGACAGGGTGGGGAGACCCAGTACTTC
TRBV7-8	NA	TRBD2	TRBJ2-3	CASSFPRTSGADTDTQYF	TGTGCCAGCAGCTTCCCCAGGACTAGCGGGGCCGACACAGATACGCAGTATTTT